This T cell receptor (beta chain) derives from a study of cytomegalovirus exposure and HLA in healthy donors. Broader study findings: A further, later analysis showed that HLA-associated TCR beta chains (compared with equally common others) were more clonally expanded. Productive status was seen about 87% or about 30% of the time for most TCR beta V segments in an earlier analysis. The authors judged a highly shared variant cluster likely a sequencing artifact.

On this clone itself: Antigen unknown.

In the PCR, 60 Vbeta and 13 Jbeta primers were used. Clones were read by immunoSEQ multiplex PCR, and TCRdb kept only the in-frame ones, dropping some. Of approximately 97,000 clones in the sample, roughly three quarters were seen once. Looked up from germline, CDR1 is MNHNS and CDR2 is SASEGT. V was pared by 5 bases and J by 7 bases, with 7 bases of the junction left unmatched. The CDR3 sequence is 15 residues long. The specimen sequenced was PBMCs. This chain uses TRBV6-1 with TRBJ1-6, with 8 bases identical to TRBD1. The receptor was derived from a male donor in good health and CMV-seropositive. The CDR3 reads CASSLLTGDNSPLHF. The DNA for the CDR3 is TGTGCCAGCAGTTTACTGACAGGGGACAATTCACCCCTCCACTTT.